Listed below are T cell receptor beta chains from one sample, sequenced in a study of blood T cell repertoires in COVID-19. Clones were read by immunoSEQ multiplex PCR, and TCRdb kept only the in-frame ones, dropping some. The table records tens of thousands of clones, approximately 87% of them present only once. The source material was peripheral blood. These receptors were collected from a human donor in a cohort sampled during active COVID-19. Each CDR3 is given with its conserved first and last residue. A D gene is named only where the DNA matches it firmly. Clone size appears in some rows only: once, few, many, or a class for an expanded clone.

>TRBD1|TRBV28|TRBJ1-5|.
CASSINRGQGHQPQHF
TGTGCCAGCAGCATCAACAGGGGACAGGGCCATCAGCCCCAGCATTTT
>.|TRBV4-2|TRBJ1-1|once
CASSQVLSPTTAGMNTEAFF
TGTGCCAGCAGCCAAGTCTTAAGCCCAACCACGGCGGGCATGAACACTGAAGCTTTCTTT
>TRBD1|TRBV2|TRBJ1-4|.
CASSVRQGVNEKLFF
TGTGCCAGCAGTGTTCGGCAGGGGGTGAATGAAAAACTGTTTTTT
>TRBD2|TRBV6-5|TRBJ2-7|.
CASRSGTSGGYEQYF
TGTGCCAGCAGGTCAGGGACTAGCGGGGGGTACGAGCAGTACTTC
>.|TRBV21-1|TRBJ1-5|.
CASSKKSGGQPQHF
TGTGCCAGCAGCAAAAAATCGGGGGGCCAGCCCCAGCATTTT
>TRBD1|TRBV5-1|TRBJ2-3|once
CASSLDRGIRTDTQYF
TGCGCCAGCAGCTTGGACAGGGGGATACGCACAGATACGCAGTATTTT
>TRBD1|TRBV11-2|TRBJ1-1|.
CASSSTDRGGLVAFF
TGTGCCAGCAGCTCGACCGACAGGGGGGGTCTTGTTGCTTTCTTT
>TRBD1|TRBV5-1|TRBJ1-5|.
CASSLGGQGQPQHF
TGCGCCAGCAGCTTGGGGGGACAGGGACAGCCCCAGCATTTT
>TRBD2|TRBV11-2|TRBJ2-5|.
CASSPAGSVGGETQYF
TGTGCCAGCAGCCCAGCGGGGTCGGTAGGCGGGGAGACCCAGTACTTC
>.|TRBV28|TRBJ1-6|.
CASSLPGIRDSPLHF
TGTGCCAGCAGTTTACCGGGGATTCGAGATTCACCCCTCCACTTT
>TRBD2|TRBV28|TRBJ2-1|.
CASRQAGGSYNEQFF
TGTGCCAGCAGGCAAGCGGGGGGCTCCTACAATGAGCAGTTCTTC
>.|TRBV28|TRBJ1-5|.
CASSLGAGGQDQPQHF
TGTGCCAGCAGTTTGGGGGCGGGGGGCCAAGATCAGCCCCAGCATTTT
>TRBD1|TRBV19|TRBJ2-1|.
CASSTTGTGDNEQFF
TGTGCCAGTAGTACCACCGGGACAGGGGACAATGAGCAGTTCTTC
>.|TRBV19|TRBJ2-7|.
CASSSAGVGEQYF
TGTGCCAGTAGTAGTGCCGGGGTCGGCGAGCAGTACTTC
>.|TRBV28|TRBJ2-5|.
CASSLGPMQETQYF
TGTGCCAGCAGTTTAGGGCCGATGCAAGAGACCCAGTACTTC
>TRBD2|TRBV19|TRBJ2-7|.
CASSIGRAGGPGEQYF
TGTGCCAGTAGTATTGGCCGAGCGGGGGGGCCGGGCGAGCAGTACTTC
>TRBD2|TRBV10-1|TRBJ2-1|few
CASRRNTRGSAGGLYRHEQFF
TGCGCCAGCAGGCGGAATACCAGGGGTTCAGCGGGGGGGTTATATAGGCATGAGCAGTTCTTC
>.|TRBV11-1|TRBJ2-7|.
CASSFGYSYEQYF
TGTGCCAGCAGCTTCGGTTACTCCTACGAGCAGTACTTC
>.|TRBV7-3|TRBJ2-2|.
CASSPNRDSGELFF
TGTGCCAGCAGCCCCAACAGGGATAGCGGGGAGCTGTTTTTT
>TRBD1|TRBV27|TRBJ2-2|.
CASSLWTGDTGELFF
TGTGCCAGCAGTTTATGGACAGGAGACACCGGGGAGCTGTTTTTT
>TRBD1|TRBV5-1|TRBJ2-5|.
CASSLGTEPQAETQYF
TGCGCCAGCAGCTTAGGGACAGAGCCTCAGGCAGAGACCCAGTACTTC
>.|TRBV2|TRBJ2-1|.
CASSEDRYNEQFF
TGTGCCAGCAGTGAAGACAGGTACAATGAGCAGTTCTTC
>.|TRBV5-1|TRBJ2-1|.
CASSLKTGGANEQFF
TGCGCCAGCAGCTTGAAAACAGGCGGAGCGAATGAGCAGTTCTTC
>TRBD1|TRBV9|TRBJ2-5|.
CASSAPVGGTGGETQYF
TGTGCCAGCAGCGCCCCCGTGGGAGGGACAGGGGGAGAGACCCAGTACTTC
>TRBD1|TRBV7-9|TRBJ2-2|.
CASSSLQGLPGELFF
TGTGCCAGCAGCTCCTTACAGGGGCTTCCCGGGGAGCTGTTTTTT
>.|TRBV5-1|TRBJ2-2|few
CASTSRGAATGELFF
TGCGCCAGTACTAGTCGGGGAGCTGCGACCGGGGAGCTGTTTTTT
>TRBD1|TRBV7-9|TRBJ2-2|.
CASLDRGGPGELFF
TGTGCCAGCCTGGACAGGGGTGGCCCCGGGGAGCTGTTTTTT
>.|TRBV21-1|TRBJ2-1|.
CASSITDRGAISYNEQFF
TGTGCCAGCAGCATAACGGACAGGGGTGCTATCTCCTACAATGAGCAGTTCTTC
>TRBD1|TRBV9|TRBJ1-1|.
CASSVDQGGQGTEAFF
TGTGCCAGCAGCGTAGACCAGGGGGGACAGGGCACTGAAGCTTTCTTT
>TRBD1|TRBV18|TRBJ2-6|once
CASSPQGTGLLISGANVLTF
TGTGCCAGCTCACCACAGGGGACAGGCCTCTTGATCTCTGGGGCCAACGTCCTGACTTTC
>.|TRBV15|TRBJ2-7|.
CATSRDATGLEQYF
TGTGCCACCAGCAGAGATGCGACGGGACTCGAGCAGTACTTC
>.|TRBV10-2|TRBJ1-6|.
CASSESTPGYSPLHF
TGCGCCAGCAGTGAGTCGACCCCGGGATATTCACCCCTCCACTTT
>.|TRBV19|TRBJ1-6|.
CASSMGGGRFESPIPLHF
TGTGCCAGTAGTATGGGAGGTGGCAGGTTTGAGTCACCGATCCCCCTCCACTTT
>TRBD1|TRBV7-9|TRBJ1-6|few
CASSLQGGNSPLHF
TGTGCCAGCAGCCTACAGGGGGGTAATTCACCCCTCCACTTT
>TRBD1|TRBV6-5|TRBJ2-7|.
CASSYPRDRAYEQYF
TGTGCCAGCAGTTATCCCCGGGACAGAGCCTACGAGCAGTACTTC
>.|TRBV5-1|TRBJ1-1|once
CASSTAGAGGTEAFF
TGCGCCAGCAGTACCGCAGGGGCTGGGGGCACTGAAGCTTTCTTT
>TRBD2|TRBV5-1|TRBJ2-1|.
CASSLDRLAGYNEQFF
TGCGCCAGCAGCTTGGACCGACTAGCGGGGTACAATGAGCAGTTCTTC
>.|TRBV7-9|TRBJ2-1|.
CASSFTQGNNEQFF
TGTGCCAGCAGCTTTACACAGGGAAACAATGAGCAGTTCTTC
>TRBD1|TRBV6-5|TRBJ2-2|.
CASSYLPTGLPGELFF
TGTGCCAGCAGTTACCTTCCGACAGGGCTCCCAGGGGAGCTGTTTTTT
>TRBD1|TRBV6-6|TRBJ2-7|.
CASRWGDRGSYEQYF
TGTGCCAGCAGGTGGGGGGACAGGGGATCCTACGAGCAGTACTTC
>.|TRBV19|TRBJ2-7|.
CASSMDSFSYEQYF
TGTGCCAGTAGTATGGACAGTTTCTCCTACGAGCAGTACTTC
>.|TRBV5-1|TRBJ2-6|.
CASRTSTGANVLTF
TGCGCCAGCAGAACATCGACAGGGGCCAACGTCCTGACTTTC
>.|TRBV3-1/TRBV3-2|TRBJ1-2|.
CASSYHGTLYGYTF
TGTGCCAGCAGTTACCACGGGACACTCTATGGCTACACCTTC
>.|TRBV7-8|TRBJ1-1|.
CASSLRLSRVPSNTEAFF
TGTGCCAGCAGCTTAAGACTGAGCAGGGTACCCTCGAACACTGAAGCTTTCTTT
>TRBD1|TRBV29-1|TRBJ2-7|once
CSVEGATGADEQYF
TGCAGCGTTGAAGGGGCGACAGGGGCGGACGAGCAGTACTTC
>TRBD1|TRBV5-4|TRBJ1-1|.
CASSLEGTGAAFF
TGTGCCAGCAGCTTGGAAGGCACAGGGGCAGCTTTCTTT
>.|TRBV27|TRBJ1-2|.
CASSLTVAYGYTF
TGTGCCAGCAGCCTGACAGTAGCCTATGGCTACACCTTC
>TRBD2|TRBV14|TRBJ2-7|.
CASSQWGLAGYEQYF
TGTGCCAGCAGCCAATGGGGTCTAGCGGGCTACGAGCAGTACTTC
>.|TRBV5-1|TRBJ2-7|.
CASMAGSGSYEQYF
TGCGCCAGCATGGCAGGGTCAGGCTCCTACGAGCAGTACTTC
>.|TRBV20-1|TRBJ1-4|.
CSARGNEKLFF
TGCAGCGCCAGGGGAAATGAAAAACTGTTTTTT
>.|TRBV7-2|TRBJ2-7|.
CASSLVGTGSYEQYF
TGTGCCAGCAGCTTAGTGGGGACTGGCTCCTACGAGCAGTACTTC